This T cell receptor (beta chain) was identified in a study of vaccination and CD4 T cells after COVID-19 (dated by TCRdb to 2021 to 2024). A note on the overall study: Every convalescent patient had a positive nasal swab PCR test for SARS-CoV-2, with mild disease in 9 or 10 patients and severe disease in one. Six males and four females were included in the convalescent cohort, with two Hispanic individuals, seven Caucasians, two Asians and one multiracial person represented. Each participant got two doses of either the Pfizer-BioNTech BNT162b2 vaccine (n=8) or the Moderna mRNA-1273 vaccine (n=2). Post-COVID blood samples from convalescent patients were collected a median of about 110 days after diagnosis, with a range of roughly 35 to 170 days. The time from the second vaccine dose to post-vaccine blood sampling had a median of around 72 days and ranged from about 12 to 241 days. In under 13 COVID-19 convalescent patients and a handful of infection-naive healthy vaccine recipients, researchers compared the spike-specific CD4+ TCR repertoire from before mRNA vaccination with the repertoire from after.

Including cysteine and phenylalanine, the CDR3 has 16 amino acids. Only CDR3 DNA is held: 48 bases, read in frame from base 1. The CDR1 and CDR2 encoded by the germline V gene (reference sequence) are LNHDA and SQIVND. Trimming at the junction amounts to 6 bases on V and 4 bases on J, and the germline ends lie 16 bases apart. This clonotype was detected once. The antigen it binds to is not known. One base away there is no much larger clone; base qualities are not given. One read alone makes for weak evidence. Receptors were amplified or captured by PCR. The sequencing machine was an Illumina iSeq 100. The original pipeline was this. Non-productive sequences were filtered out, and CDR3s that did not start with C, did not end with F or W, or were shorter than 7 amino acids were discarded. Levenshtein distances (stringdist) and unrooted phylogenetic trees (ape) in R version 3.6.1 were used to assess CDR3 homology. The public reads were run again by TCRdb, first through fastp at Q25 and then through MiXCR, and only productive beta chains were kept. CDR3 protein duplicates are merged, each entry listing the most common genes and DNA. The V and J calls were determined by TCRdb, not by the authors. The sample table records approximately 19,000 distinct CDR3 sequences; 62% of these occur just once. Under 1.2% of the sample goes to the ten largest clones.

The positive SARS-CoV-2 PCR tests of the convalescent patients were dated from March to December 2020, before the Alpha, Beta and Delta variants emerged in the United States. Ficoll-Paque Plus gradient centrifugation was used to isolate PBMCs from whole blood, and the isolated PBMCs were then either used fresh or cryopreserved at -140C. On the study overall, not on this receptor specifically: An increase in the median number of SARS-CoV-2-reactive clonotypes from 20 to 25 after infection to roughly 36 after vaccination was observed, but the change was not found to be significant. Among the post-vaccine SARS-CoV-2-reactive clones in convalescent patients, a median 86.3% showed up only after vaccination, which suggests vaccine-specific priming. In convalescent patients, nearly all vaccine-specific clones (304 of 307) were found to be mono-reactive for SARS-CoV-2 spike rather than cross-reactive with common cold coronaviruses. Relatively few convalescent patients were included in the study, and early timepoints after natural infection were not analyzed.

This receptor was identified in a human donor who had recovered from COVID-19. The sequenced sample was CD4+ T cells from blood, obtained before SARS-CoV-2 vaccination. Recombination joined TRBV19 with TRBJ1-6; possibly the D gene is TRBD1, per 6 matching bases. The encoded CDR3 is CASREQGLKYNSPLHF. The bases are TGTGCCAGTAGAGAACAGGGATTGAAATATAATTCACCCCTCCACTTT.